The present T cell receptor beta chain was sequenced within a study of T-cell reconstitution after alpha-beta-depleted transplantation in children. This clonotype was found a few times. A library of TCRbeta sequences, prepared with unique molecular identifiers, was generated. MiXCR, run by TCRdb on the PCR reads, gives a single entry per CDR3 protein. The sample includes 700,000 to 950,000 distinct CDR3 sequences, less than 20% of them seen just once. This CDR3 has 15 residues. The germline V gene has CDR1 MGHRA and CDR2 YSYEKL. Trimming shortened V by 0 bases and J by 2 bases, and 8 bases separated the two germline ends.

The rearrangement uses TRBV4-1 and TRBJ2-4; D call uncertain. This receptor was identified in a male patient under 18 who had a stem cell transplant for acute lymphoblastic leukemia, so the T cells may come from the graft donor. Specimen: PBMCs, mostly from graft donor cells, collected 360 days after TCRalphabeta/CD19-depleted stem cell transplant. The CDR3 DNA sequence: TGCGCCAGCAGCCAAGAAACAGCGTCCAAAAACATTCAGTACTTC. Protein: CASSQETASKNIQYF.